What follows is one T cell receptor (beta chain) and its context. Its antigen remains unknown. The sample originates from a study of cytomegalovirus exposure and HLA in healthy donors. Study conclusions and caveats: In a later analysis, V- and J-gene trimming of beta chains associated with a DCLRE1C missense variant, replicated independently. Previous analysis showed most TCR beta V segments were productive about 90% or about 30% of the time. Some TCR beta chains (around 180 of them) were listed as cytomegalovirus-associated.

The V gene lost 2 bases and the J gene lost 1 base, with 8 bases spanning the gap. The CDR3 is 15 amino acids. In germline, CDR1 is SGHTA, CDR2 FQGNSA. PCR amplification relied on 60 Vbeta primers (plus 13 Jbeta primers). Sequencing used immunoSEQ multiplex PCR; TCRdb keeps in-frame clones, though not all of them. The data show approximately 110,000 clones, around 75% seen once. Each of the donors was a healthy bone marrow donor. The sequencing sample was made of PBMCs. This chain connects TRBV7-2 to TRBJ2-2, with a tentative D call TRBD2 (6 bases). The sequence was obtained from a man aged 55 to 69 in good health and CMV-seropositive. As DNA, the CDR3 is TGTGCCAGCAGCTTATGGCGGGGGAACACCGGGGAGCTGTTTTTT. Its protein is CASSLWRGNTGELFF.